This is a list of T cell receptor beta chains from one sample in a study of blood T cells in healthy people across ages. TCRdb fed the 5' RACE reads into MiXCR, producing one record per CDR3 protein. The profile covers under 700,000 distinct CDR3 sequences, with 24% appearing a single time and 8.7% taken by the ten largest. Separately, the same data were catalogued under a study of T cells of mothers and their children.

Sequencing was done on a sample of blood. Receptor source: a boy between 10 and 17 years old in good health. Both conserved end residues are part of each CDR3. Clone size appears in some rows only: once, few, many, or a class for an expanded clone.

cdr3_aa j_call clone_size v_call
CASSPGQTTLYGYTF TRBJ1-2 once TRBV27
CASSSALAGVGTQYF TRBJ2-3 NA TRBV7-9
CASSLAMVWGFDYNEQFF TRBJ2-1 NA TRBV7-2
CASSAGLADQETQYF TRBJ2-5 NA TRBV28
CATTKSGSFTGELFF TRBJ2-2 few TRBV6-5
CASSSSWSSYEQYF TRBJ2-7 NA TRBV28
CASRPRNREKRHNEQFF TRBJ2-1 few TRBV25-1
CASSPQAVANYGYTF TRBJ1-2 few TRBV7-2
CASNFPGQGYNEQFF TRBJ2-1 NA TRBV6-2/TRBV6-3
CASRFASGLAGHQETQYF TRBJ2-5 few TRBV6-7
CASSQERSHQFF TRBJ2-1 many TRBV4-1
CSVNGQGAGANVLTF TRBJ2-6 NA TRBV29-1
CASSYSRGNEQYF NA few TRBV6-6
CASSPKTGTDTQYF TRBJ2-3 NA TRBV7-9
CASIPGQSYNEQFF TRBJ2-1 NA TRBV6-1
CAGGGSGANVLTF TRBJ2-6 few TRBV5-4
CASSVGTGEVETQYF TRBJ2-5 NA TRBV6-1
CASSYITGPGSEAFF TRBJ1-1 NA TRBV6-2/TRBV6-3
CASTQGGTGGNIQYF TRBJ2-4 many TRBV6-5
CASSSKQGPKNIQYF TRBJ2-4 NA TRBV5-6
CASSGAVAYGYTF TRBJ1-2 few TRBV25-1
CSAELGEGYTF TRBJ1-2 few TRBV29-1
CASSPTIEIGQYF TRBJ2-7 many TRBV11-2